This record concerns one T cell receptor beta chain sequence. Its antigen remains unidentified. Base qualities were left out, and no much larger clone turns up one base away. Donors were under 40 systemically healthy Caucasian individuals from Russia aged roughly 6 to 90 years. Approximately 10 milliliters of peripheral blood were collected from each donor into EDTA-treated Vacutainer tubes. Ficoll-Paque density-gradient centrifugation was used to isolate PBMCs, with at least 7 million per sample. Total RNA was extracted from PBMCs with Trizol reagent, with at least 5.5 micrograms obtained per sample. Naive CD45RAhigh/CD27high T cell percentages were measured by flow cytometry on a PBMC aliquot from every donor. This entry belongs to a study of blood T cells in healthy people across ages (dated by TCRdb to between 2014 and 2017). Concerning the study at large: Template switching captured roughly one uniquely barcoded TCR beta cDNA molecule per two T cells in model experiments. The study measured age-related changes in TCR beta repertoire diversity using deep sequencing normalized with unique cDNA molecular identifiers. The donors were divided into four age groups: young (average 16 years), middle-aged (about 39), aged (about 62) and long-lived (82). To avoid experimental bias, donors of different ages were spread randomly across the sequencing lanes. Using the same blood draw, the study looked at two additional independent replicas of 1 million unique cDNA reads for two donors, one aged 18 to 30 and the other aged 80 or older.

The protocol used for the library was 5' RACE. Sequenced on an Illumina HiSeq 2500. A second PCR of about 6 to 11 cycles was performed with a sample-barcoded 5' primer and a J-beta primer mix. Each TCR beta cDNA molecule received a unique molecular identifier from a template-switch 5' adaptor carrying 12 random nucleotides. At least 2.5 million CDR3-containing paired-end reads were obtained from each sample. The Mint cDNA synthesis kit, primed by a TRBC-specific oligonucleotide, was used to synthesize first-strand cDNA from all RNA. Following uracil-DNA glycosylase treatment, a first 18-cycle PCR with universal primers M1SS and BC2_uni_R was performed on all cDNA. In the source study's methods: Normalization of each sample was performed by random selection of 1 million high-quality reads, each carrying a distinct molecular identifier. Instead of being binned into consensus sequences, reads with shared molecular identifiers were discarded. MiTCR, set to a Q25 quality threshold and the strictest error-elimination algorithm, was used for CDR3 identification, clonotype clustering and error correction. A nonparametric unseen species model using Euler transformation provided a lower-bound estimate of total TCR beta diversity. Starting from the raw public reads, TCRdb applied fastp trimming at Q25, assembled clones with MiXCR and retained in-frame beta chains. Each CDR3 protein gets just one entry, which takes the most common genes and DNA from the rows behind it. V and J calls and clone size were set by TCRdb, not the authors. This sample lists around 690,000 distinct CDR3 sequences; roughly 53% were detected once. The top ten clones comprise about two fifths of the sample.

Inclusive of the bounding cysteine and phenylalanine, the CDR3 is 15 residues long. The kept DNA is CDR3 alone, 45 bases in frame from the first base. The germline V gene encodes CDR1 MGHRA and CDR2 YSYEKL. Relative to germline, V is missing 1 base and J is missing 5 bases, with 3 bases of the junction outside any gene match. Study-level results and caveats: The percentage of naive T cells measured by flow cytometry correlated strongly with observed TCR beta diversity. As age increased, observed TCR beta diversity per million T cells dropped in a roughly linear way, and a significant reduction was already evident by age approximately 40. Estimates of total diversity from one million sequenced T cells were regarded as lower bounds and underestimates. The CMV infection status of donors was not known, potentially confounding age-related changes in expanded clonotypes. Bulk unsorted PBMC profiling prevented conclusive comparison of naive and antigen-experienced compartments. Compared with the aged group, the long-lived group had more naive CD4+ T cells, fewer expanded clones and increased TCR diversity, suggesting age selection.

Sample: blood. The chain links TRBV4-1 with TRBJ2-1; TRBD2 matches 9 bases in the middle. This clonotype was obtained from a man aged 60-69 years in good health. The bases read TGCGCCAGCAGCCAAGGGCTAGCGGGACACAATGAGCAGTTCTTC. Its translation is CASSQGLAGHNEQFF.